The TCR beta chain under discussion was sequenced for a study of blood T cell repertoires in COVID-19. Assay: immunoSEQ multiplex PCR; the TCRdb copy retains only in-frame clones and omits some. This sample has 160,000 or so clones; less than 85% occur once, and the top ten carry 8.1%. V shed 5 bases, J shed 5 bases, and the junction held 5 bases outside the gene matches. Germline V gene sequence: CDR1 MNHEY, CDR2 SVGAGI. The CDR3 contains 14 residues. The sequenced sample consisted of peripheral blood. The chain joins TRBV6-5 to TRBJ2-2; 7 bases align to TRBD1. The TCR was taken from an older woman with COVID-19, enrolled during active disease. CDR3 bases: TGTGCCAGCAGTAGACAGGGCAAAACCGGGGAGCTGTTTTTT. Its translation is CASSRQGKTGELFF.